These 17 T cell receptor beta chains originate from one sample sequenced in a study of tissue T cells after allogeneic stem cell transplantation. Only in-frame clones appear in the TCRdb table, and some are missing; sequencing was by immunoSEQ multiplex PCR. The sample lists 25,000 to 35,000 clones; approximately 83% were seen once. Sequenced material: blood, taken before transplantation. These receptor sequences come from a woman between 18 and 50 years old who later had graft-versus-host disease after an allogeneic stem cell transplant.

The chain has TRBV9 and TRBJ2-3; D gene unclear. The V end was cut by 0 bases, the J end by 4 bases, with 12 bases between. CDR3 size: 15 residues. CDR1 and CDR2 from the germline V gene are SGDLS and YYNGEE. The CDR3 loop reads CASSVATTVADTQYF. CDR3 coding DNA: TGTGCCAGCAGCGTAGCCACAACGGTAGCAGATACGCAGTATTTT.

The genes are TRBV11-2 and TRBJ1-2, with unresolved D. V lost 5 bases to trimming and J lost 5 bases, with 18 bases between them. CDR3 size: 15 residues. CDR1 and CDR2 (germline): SGHAT, FQNNGV. CDR3 region: CASSRHRTGGYGYTF. The CDR3 bases are TGTGCCAGCAGCCGCCACCGTACGGGTGGGTATGGCTACACCTTC.

This chain joins TRBV28 and TRBJ1-2, with a weak D call TRBD1 (5 bases). The CDR3 totals 16 residues. Trimming took 6 bases from V and 2 from J, leaving 19 bases between them. Germline V CDR1 and CDR2: MDHEN, SYDVKM. The CDR3: CASSPPGGEGNYGYTF. The CDR3 DNA is TGTGCCAGCAGCCCCCCCGGAGGTGAGGGGAACTATGGCTACACCTTC.

The V call is TRBV5-4, the J call TRBJ2-1; 8 positions agree with TRBD2. The CDR3 covers 13 residues. Looked up from germline, CDR1 is SGHNT and CDR2 is YYREEE (reference sequence). J gave up 6 bases and V 3 bases, and 2 bases lay outside the gene matches. CDR3 sequence reads: CASSSGTSNEQFF. The CDR3 DNA sequence: TGTGCCAGCAGCTCCGGGACTAGCAATGAGCAGTTCTTC.

The CDR3 is CASLIQGHKPEAFF. The CDR3 bases are TGTGCCAGTCTTATACAGGGTCATAAACCTGAAGCTTTCTTT. The chain uses TRBV18 and TRBJ1-1; possibly TRBD1 for D (6 bases). Germline CDR1 is KGHSH and CDR2 is LQKENI. The germline V and J ends were trimmed by 9 bases and 6 bases, with 20 bases remaining between them. The CDR3 length is 14 residues.

The chain joins TRBV7-9 to TRBJ1-1; 8 bases are shared with TRBD1. The CDR3 is made up of 16 amino acids. Trimming cost V 3 bases and J 3 bases; bases outside gene matches: 9. CDR1 is SEHNR and CDR2 is FQNEAQ in the germline V gene (reference sequence). The CDR3 spells CASSFLQGVVDTEAFF. In DNA, the CDR3 is TGTGCCAGCAGCTTTCTACAGGGGGTGGTGGACACTGAAGCTTTCTTT.

There are a few counts of this clone. The chain carries TRBV6-1 and TRBJ1-2; possibly TRBD1 for D (5 bases). The V end lost 3 bases, the J end lost 8 bases, and 16 bases lay between the germline ends. The germline gives CDR1 MNHNS, CDR2 SASEGT. This CDR3 spans 14 amino acids. The CDR3 DNA reads as TGTGCCAGCAGTGAGGGGGAGATGAGCGTCGGCTACACCTTC. Its translation: CASSEGEMSVGYTF.

The chain uses TRBV4-1 and TRBJ1-5; TRBD1 matches at 7 bases. Germline CDR1 MGHRA, CDR2 YSYEKL. This CDR3 is built from 15 residues. Trimming removed 1 base from V and 4 bases from J; junction bases left unmatched: 4. CDR3 amino acids: CASSQVMTGNQPQHF. The CDR3 bases are TGCGCCAGCAGCCAAGTTATGACAGGGAATCAGCCCCAGCATTTT.

The gene calls are TRBV30 and TRBJ2-7; 9 positions agree with TRBD1. From germline, CDR1 is GTSNPN and CDR2 SVGIG (reference sequence). CDR3 length equals 12 residues. V shed 5 bases and J 3 bases; nucleotides not matched to a gene: 2. The CDR3 protein is CAWGQGNYEQYF. The CDR3 region has the DNA TGTGCCTGGGGACAGGGGAACTACGAGCAGTACTTC.

This clone was found once. This chain connects TRBV9 to TRBJ1-1; D unresolved. Germline-derived CDR1 and CDR2 are SGDLS and YYNGEE. CDR3 length: 14 amino acids. Trimming stripped 0 bases from V and 0 bases from J, with 6 bases between. The CDR3 protein is CASSVDPLNTEAFF. The CDR3 region has the DNA TGTGCCAGCAGCGTAGATCCCCTGAACACTGAAGCTTTCTTT.

V gene TRBV6-2 or TRBV6-3 combines with J gene TRBJ2-7, with D maybe TRBD2 (5 bases). CDR1 is MNHEY and CDR2 is SVGEGT in the germline V gene. This CDR3 contains 13 residues. Trimming left V 5 bases short and J 4 bases short, with 12 bases between. The CDR3 sequence: CASSLPPGYEQYF. As DNA, the CDR3 is TGTGCCAGCAGTCTCCCTCCGGGGTACGAGCAGTACTTC.

V and J are TRBV7-9 and TRBJ2-1, with TRBD2 identical over 10 bases. CDR3 length: 16 amino acids. Losses at the gene ends were 5 bases for V and 0 bases for J; bases not matched to a gene: 4. The germline gives CDR1 SEHNR, CDR2 FQNEAQ (reference sequence). This CDR3 is CASSLLAGGSYNEQFF. The CDR3 DNA is TGTGCCAGCAGCCTATTAGCGGGAGGCTCCTACAATGAGCAGTTCTTC. Drawing the rest from reference TRBV7-9 and TRBJ2-1, the complete variable domain is DTGVSQNPRHKITKRGQNVTFRCDPISEHNRLYWYRQTLGQGPEFLTYFQNEAQLEKSRLLSDRFSAERPKGSFSTLEIQRTEQGDSAMYLCASSLLAGGSYNEQFFGPGTRLTVL.

This sequence joins TRBV14 and TRBJ2-7; TRBD1 matches 9 bases. Germline lookup yields CDR1 SGHDN and CDR2 FVKESK. This CDR3 has 15 amino acids. V trimming: 0 bases; J trimming: 2 bases; junction bases outside the gene matches: 2. The chain's CDR3 is CASSQDRTGAYEQYF. The CDR3 DNA reads as TGTGCCAGCAGCCAAGATAGGACAGGGGCCTACGAGCAGTACTTC.

The chain joins TRBV6-1 to TRBJ2-3; 12 bases are a match to TRBD2. The ends lost 4 bases at V and 2 bases at J; junction bases unmatched: 7. The CDR3 sequence is 17 residues long. CDR1 and CDR2 (germline): MNHNS, SASEGT. The CDR3 protein is CASSAHASGGDTDTQYF. The CDR3 nucleotides read TGTGCCAGCAGTGCCCACGCTAGCGGGGGGGACACAGATACGCAGTATTTT.

V and J are TRBV5-1 and TRBJ2-2, with D unresolved. Germline CDR1 reads SGHRS; CDR2 reads YFSETQ. This CDR3 contains 15 residues. The V and J ends lost 4 bases and 4 bases respectively, with 14 bases between them. CDR3 nucleotides: TGCGCCAGCAGCCTGGAAGTCTTTGTCACCGGGGAGCTGTTTTTT. Encoded protein: CASSLEVFVTGELFF.

The genes are TRBV19 and TRBJ1-2; D is unresolved. The V gene lost 6 bases and the J gene lost 7 bases, with 15 bases spanning the gap. The germline V gene has CDR1 LNHDA and CDR2 SQIVND (reference sequence). The CDR3 covers 13 residues. CDR3 sequence: CASRMPGIGGYTF. CDR3 in DNA: TGTGCCAGTAGAATGCCCGGGATAGGTGGCTACACCTTC.

This chain joins TRBV25-1 and TRBJ2-1; either TRBD1 or TRBD2 may supply D (5 bases each). Trimming removed 8 bases at V and 0 bases at J, with 11 bases between. CDR1 and CDR2 (germline): MGHDK, SYGVNS. This CDR3 comprises 14 residues. CDR3 nucleotides: TGTGCCAGCTCCGAGGGGTCCTCCTACAATGAGCAGTTCTTC. The encoded protein is CASSEGSSYNEQFF. Using reference TRBV25-1 and TRBJ2-1 for the parts outside the CDR3, the full variable domain is EADIYQTPRYLVIGTGKKITLECSQTMGHDKMYWYQQDPGMELHLIHYSYGVNSTEKGDLSSESTVSRIRTEHFPLTLESARPSHTSQYLCASSEGSSYNEQFFGPGTRLTVL.